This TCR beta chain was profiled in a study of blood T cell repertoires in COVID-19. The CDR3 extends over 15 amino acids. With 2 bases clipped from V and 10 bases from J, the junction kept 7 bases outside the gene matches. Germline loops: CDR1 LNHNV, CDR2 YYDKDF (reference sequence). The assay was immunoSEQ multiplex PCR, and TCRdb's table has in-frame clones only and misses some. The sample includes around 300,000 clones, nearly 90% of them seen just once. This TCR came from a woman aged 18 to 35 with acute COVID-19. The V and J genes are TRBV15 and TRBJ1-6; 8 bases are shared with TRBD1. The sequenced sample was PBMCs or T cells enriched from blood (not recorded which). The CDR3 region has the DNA TGTGCCACCAGCAGAACTTCAGGGGGCCGGTCACCCCTCCACTTT. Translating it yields CATSRTSGGRSPLHF. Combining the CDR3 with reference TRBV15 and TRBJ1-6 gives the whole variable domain DAMVIQNPRYQVTQFGKPVTLSCSQTLNHNVMYWYQQKSSQAPKLLFHYYDKDFNNEADTPDNFQSRRPNTSFCFLDIRSPGLGDTAMYLCATSRTSGGRSPLHFGNGTRLTVT.